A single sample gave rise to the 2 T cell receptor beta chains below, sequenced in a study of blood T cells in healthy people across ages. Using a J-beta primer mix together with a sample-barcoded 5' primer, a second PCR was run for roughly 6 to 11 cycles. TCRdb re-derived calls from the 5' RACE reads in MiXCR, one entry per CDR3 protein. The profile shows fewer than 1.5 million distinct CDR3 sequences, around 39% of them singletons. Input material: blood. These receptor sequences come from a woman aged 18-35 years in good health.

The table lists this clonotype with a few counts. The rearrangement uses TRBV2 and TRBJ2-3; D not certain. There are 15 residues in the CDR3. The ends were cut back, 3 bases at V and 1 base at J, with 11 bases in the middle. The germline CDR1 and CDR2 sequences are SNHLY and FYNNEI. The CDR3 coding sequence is TGTGCCAGCAGTGATCTGAGACCGGGCACAGATACGCAGTATTTT. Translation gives CASSDLRPGTDTQYF. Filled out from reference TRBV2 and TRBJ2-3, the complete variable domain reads EPEVTQTPSHQVTQMGQEVILRCVPISNHLYFYWYRQILGQKVEFLVSFYNNEISEKSEIFDDQFSVERPDGSNFTLKIRSTKLEDSAMYFCASSDLRPGTDTQYFGPGTRLTVL.

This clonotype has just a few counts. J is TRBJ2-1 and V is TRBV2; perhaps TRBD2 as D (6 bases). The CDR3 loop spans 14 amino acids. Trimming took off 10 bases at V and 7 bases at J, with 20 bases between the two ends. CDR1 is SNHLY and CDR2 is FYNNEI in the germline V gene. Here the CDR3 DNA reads TGTGCCACCATGGGACTTACCCAGCTAAATGAGCAGTTCTTC. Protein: CATMGLTQLNEQFF.